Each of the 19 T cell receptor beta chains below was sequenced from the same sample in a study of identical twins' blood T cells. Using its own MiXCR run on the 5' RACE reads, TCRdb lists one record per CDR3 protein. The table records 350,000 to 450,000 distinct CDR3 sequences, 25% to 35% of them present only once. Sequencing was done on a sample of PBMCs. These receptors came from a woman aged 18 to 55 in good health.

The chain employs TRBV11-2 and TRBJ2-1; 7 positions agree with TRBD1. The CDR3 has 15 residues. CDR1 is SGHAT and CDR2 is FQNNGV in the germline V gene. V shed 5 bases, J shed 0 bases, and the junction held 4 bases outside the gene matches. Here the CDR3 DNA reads TGTGCCAGCAGCCTCCGGGACAGCTCCTACAATGAGCAGTTCTTC. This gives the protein CASSLRDSSYNEQFF.

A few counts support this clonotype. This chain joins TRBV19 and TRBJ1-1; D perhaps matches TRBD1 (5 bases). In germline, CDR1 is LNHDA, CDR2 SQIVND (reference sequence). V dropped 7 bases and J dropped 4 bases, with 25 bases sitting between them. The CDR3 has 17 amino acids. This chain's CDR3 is CASTPSGPGPRVTEAFF. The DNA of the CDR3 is TGTGCCAGTACCCCTTCGGGGCCCGGACCTAGGGTCACTGAAGCTTTCTTT.

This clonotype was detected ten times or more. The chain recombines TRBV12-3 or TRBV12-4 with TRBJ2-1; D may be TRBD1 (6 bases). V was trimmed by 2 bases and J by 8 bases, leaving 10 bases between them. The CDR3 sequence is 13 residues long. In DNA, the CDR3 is TGTGCCAGCAGTTTAACGGCAGGGGATGAGCAGTTCTTC. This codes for CASSLTAGDEQFF.

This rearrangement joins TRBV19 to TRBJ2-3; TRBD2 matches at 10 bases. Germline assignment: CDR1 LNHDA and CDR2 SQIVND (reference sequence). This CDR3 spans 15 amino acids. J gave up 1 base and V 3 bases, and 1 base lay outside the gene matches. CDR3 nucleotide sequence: TGTGCCAGTAGTATCCTAGCGGGGGGCACAGATACGCAGTATTTT. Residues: CASSILAGGTDTQYF.

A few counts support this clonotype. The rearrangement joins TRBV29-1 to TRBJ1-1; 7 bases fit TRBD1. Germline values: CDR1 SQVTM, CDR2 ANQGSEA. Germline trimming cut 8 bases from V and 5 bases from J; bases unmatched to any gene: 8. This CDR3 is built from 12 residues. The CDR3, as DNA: TGCAGCCTATACTCGACAGGGACTGAAGCTTTCTTT. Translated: CSLYSTGTEAFF. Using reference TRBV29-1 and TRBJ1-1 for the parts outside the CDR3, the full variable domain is SAVISQKPSRDICQRGTSLTIQCQVDSQVTMMFWYRQQPGQSLTLIATANQGSEATYESGFVIDKFPISRPNLTFSTLTVSNMSPEDSSIYLCSLYSTGTEAFFGQGTRLTVV.

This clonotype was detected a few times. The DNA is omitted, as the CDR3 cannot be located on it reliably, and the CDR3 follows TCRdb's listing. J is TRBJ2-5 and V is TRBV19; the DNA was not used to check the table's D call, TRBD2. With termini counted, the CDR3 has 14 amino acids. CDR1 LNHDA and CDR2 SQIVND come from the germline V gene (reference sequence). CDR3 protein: CASTSGGGPETQYF.

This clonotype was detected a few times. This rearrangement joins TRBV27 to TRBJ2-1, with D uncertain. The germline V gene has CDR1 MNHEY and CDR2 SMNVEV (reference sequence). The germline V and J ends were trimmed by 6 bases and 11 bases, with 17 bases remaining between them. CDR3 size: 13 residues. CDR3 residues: CASSQVVSSQQFF. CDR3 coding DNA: TGTGCCAGCAGCCAGGTGGTGTCGAGCCAGCAGTTCTTC.

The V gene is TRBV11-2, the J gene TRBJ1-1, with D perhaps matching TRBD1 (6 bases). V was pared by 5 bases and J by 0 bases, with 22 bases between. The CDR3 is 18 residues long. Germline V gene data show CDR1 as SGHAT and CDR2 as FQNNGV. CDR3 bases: TGTGCCAGCAGCCCCCGGACAGCTCTAGCAGGTATGAACACTGAAGCTTTCTTT. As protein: CASSPRTALAGMNTEAFF.

DNA of the CDR3: TGCAGCGTTGCCACGTACCAGGGTTACAATGAGCAGTTCTTC. Amino acids: CSVATYQGYNEQFF. This chain connects TRBV29-1 to TRBJ2-1; maybe TRBD1 (5 bases). V gave up 4 bases and J gave up 4 bases, with 14 bases separating them. This CDR3 contains 14 residues. Germline-derived CDR1 and CDR2 are SQVTM and ANQGSEA.

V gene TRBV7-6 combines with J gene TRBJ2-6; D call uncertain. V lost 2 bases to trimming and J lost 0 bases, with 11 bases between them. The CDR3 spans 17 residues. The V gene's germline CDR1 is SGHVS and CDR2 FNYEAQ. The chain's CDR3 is CASSLLFTFSGANVLTF. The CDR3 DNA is TGTGCCAGCAGCTTATTATTTACGTTCTCTGGGGCCAACGTCCTGACTTTC.

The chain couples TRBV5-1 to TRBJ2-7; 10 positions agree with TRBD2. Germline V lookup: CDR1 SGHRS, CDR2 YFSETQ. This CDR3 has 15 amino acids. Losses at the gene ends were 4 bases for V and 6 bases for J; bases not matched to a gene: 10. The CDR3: CASSLILAGKSEQYF. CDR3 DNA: TGCGCCAGCAGCCTTATACTAGCGGGAAAGAGCGAGCAGTACTTC.

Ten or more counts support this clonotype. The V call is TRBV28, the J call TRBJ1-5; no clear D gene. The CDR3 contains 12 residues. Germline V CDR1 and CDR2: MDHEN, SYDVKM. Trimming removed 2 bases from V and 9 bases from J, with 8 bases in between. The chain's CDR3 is CASSLVPGPQHF. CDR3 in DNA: TGTGCCAGCAGTTTAGTCCCGGGGCCCCAGCATTTT.

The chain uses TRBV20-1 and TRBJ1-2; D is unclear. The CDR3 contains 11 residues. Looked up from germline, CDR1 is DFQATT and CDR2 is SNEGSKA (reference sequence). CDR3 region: CSPESSYGYTF. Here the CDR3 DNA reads TGCAGCCCCGAGTCGTCTTATGGCTACACCTTC.

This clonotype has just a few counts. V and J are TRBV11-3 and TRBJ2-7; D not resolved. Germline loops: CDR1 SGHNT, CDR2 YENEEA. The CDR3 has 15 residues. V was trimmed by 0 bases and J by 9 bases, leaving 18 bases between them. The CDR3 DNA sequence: TGTGCCAGCAGCTTAGACCCAACACCGACCATAGGGCAGTACTTC. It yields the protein CASSLDPTPTIGQYF.

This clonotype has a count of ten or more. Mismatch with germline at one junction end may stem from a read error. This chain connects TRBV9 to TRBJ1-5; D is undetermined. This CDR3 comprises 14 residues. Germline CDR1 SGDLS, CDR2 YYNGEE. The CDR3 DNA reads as TGTGCCAGCAGCGTAGGCGTAGAGACTCAGGCCCAGCATTTT. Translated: CASSVGVETQAQHF.

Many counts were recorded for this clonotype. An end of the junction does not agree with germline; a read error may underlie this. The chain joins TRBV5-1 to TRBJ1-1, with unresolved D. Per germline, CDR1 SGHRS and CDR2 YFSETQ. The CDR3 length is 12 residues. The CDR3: CASSLEGTEAFF. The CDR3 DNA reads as TGTGCCAGCAGCTTAGAAGGCACTGAAGCTTTCTTT. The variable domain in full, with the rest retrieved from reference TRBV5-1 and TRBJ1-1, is KAGVTQTPRYLIKTRGQQVTLSCSPISGHRSVSWYQQTPGQGLQFLFEYFSETQRNKGNFPGRFSGRQFSNSRSEMNVSTLELGDSALYLCASSLEGTEAFFGQGTRLTVV.

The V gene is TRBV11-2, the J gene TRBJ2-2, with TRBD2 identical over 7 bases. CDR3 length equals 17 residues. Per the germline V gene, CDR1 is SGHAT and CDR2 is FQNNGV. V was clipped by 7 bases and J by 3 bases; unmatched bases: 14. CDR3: CASTDRLGLADTGELFF. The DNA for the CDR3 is TGTGCCAGCACCGACCGGTTGGGCCTAGCGGACACCGGGGAGCTGTTTTTT.

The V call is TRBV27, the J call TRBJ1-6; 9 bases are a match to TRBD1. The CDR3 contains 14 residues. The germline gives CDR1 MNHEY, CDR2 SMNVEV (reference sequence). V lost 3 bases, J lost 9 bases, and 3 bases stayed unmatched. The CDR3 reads CASSFWDRVSPLHF. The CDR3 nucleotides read TGTGCCAGCAGTTTCTGGGACAGGGTTTCACCCCTCCACTTT.

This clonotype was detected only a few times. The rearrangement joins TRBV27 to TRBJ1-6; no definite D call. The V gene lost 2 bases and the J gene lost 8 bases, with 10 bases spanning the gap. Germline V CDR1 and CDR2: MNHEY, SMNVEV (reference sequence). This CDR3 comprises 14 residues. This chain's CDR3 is CASSLVGGYSPLHF. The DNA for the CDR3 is TGTGCCAGCAGTTTAGTTGGAGGGTATTCACCCCTCCACTTT.